The 16 T cell receptor beta chains reported below all come from one sample, sequenced in a study of T-cell reconstitution after alpha-beta-depleted transplantation in children. A library of TCRbeta sequences, prepared with unique molecular identifiers, was generated. TCRdb redid the calling of the PCR reads with MiXCR, one entry per CDR3 protein. The sample holds just over 950,000 distinct CDR3 sequences; less than 30% are singletons and the top ten take 28%. The sample consisted of PBMCs, mostly from graft donor cells, taken 360 days after TCRalphabeta/CD19-depleted stem cell transplant. These receptors all stem from a boy under two years old who had a stem cell transplant for SCID, so the T cells may come from the graft donor.

This clonotype was recorded a few times. The chain links TRBV5-1 to TRBJ2-3; D may be TRBD1 (6 bases). Germline lookup yields CDR1 SGHRS and CDR2 YFSETQ. This CDR3 is 15 amino acids long. V was clipped by 2 bases and J by 2 bases, with 12 bases between them. The CDR3 DNA sequence: TGCGCCAGCAGCTTCCTGGGACACATCACAGATACGCAGTATTTT. This encodes CASSFLGHITDTQYF.

The V and J genes are TRBV9 and TRBJ1-1; D not certain. The CDR3 covers 13 residues. V dropped 4 bases and J dropped 1 base, with 8 bases sitting between them. Germline CDR1 is SGDLS and CDR2 is YYNGEE. CDR3 sequence reads: CASSPYQNTEAFF. The CDR3 DNA follows: TGTGCCAGCAGCCCATACCAGAACACTGAAGCTTTCTTT. Looking up the rest from reference TRBV9 and TRBJ1-1 gives the full variable domain: DSGVTQTPKHLITATGQRVTLRCSPRSGDLSVYWYQQSLDQGLQFLIQYYNGEERAKGNILERFSAQQFPDLHSELNLSSLELGDSALYFCASSPYQNTEAFFGQGTRLTVV.

CDR3 sequence reads: CASTFRRANYGYTF. Written as DNA, the CDR3 is TGTGCCAGCACCTTCAGACGCGCTAACTATGGCTACACCTTC. V usage is TRBV9 and J usage is TRBJ1-2; D not certain. Trimming left V 6 bases short and J 0 bases short, with 12 bases between. Per the germline V gene, CDR1 is SGDLS and CDR2 is YYNGEE. The CDR3 is made up of 14 amino acids.

This clonotype was seen more than once but under ten times. The chain carries TRBV7-2 and TRBJ1-1, with a possible D match to TRBD1 (5 bases). Germline values: CDR1 SGHTA, CDR2 FQGNSA. The CDR3 totals 13 residues. Between the trimmed V and J ends, which lost 2 bases and 9 bases, there was a span of 13 bases. The CDR3 DNA sequence: TGTGCCAGCAGCTTAAGGGGACGGTGGCAAGCTTTCTTT. Translation: CASSLRGRWQAFF.

The chain links TRBV12-3 or TRBV12-4 to TRBJ2-3; D perhaps matches TRBD1 (6 bases). Trimming cost V 1 base and J 5 bases, with 10 bases left between them. CDR3 length equals 14 residues. As DNA, the CDR3 is TGTGCCAGCAGTTTAGGGGGGCGGATAGATACGCAGTATTTT. This encodes CASSLGGRIDTQYF.

There are a few counts of this clonotype. The genes are TRBV28 and TRBJ2-1, with D perhaps TRBD1 or TRBD2 (5 bases each). V gave up 6 bases and J gave up 12 bases, with 12 bases separating them. The CDR3 covers 11 residues. Germline CDR1 reads MDHEN; CDR2 reads SYDVKM. The CDR3 nucleotides read TGTGCCAGCAGCCGAACGGGACCGCAGTTCTTC. Amino acid sequence: CASSRTGPQFF.

CDR3 in DNA: TGTGCCAGCAGAACCCCCCGAAGGGGCTACACCTTC. Protein sequence: CASRTPRRGYTF. The chain is built from TRBV6-5 and TRBJ1-2, with D uncertain. The V gene lost 6 bases and the J gene lost 8 bases, with 13 bases spanning the gap. The CDR3 runs 12 residues. In germline, CDR1 is MNHEY, CDR2 SVGAGI.

This clonotype was seen more than once but under ten times. The rearrangement uses TRBV29-1 and TRBJ1-2, with TRBD1 matching 10 bases. Germline assignment: CDR1 SQVTM and CDR2 ANQGSEA. The CDR3 loop spans 17 amino acids. The V gene end was trimmed by 6 bases and the J gene end by 4 bases; junction bases not matched to a gene: 17. This chain's CDR3 is CSVGSGQGKDPSYGYTF. CDR3 nucleotide sequence: TGCAGCGTGGGCTCGGGACAGGGGAAGGACCCGTCCTATGGCTACACCTTC.

This sequence joins TRBV5-1 and TRBJ2-7; 12 bases align to TRBD2. V lost 0 bases, J lost 4 bases, and 5 bases stayed unmatched. This CDR3 has 16 residues. CDR1 and CDR2 (germline): SGHRS, YFSETQ. Here the CDR3 reads CASSLGTSGAKYEQYF. As DNA, the CDR3 is TGCGCCAGCAGCTTGGGGACTAGCGGGGCCAAATACGAGCAGTACTTC.

The CDR3 region is CASSVRGLPNEKLFF. The CDR3 coding sequence is TGTGCCAGCAGTGTCCGAGGGCTCCCTAATGAAAAACTGTTTTTT. The chain joins TRBV25-1 to TRBJ1-4; no definite D call. Germline-derived CDR1 and CDR2 are MGHDK and SYGVNS. The CDR3 has 15 amino acids. The V gene lost 4 bases and the J gene lost 3 bases, with 12 bases spanning the gap.

The rearrangement joins TRBV12-3 or TRBV12-4 to TRBJ2-2; TRBD2 matches 12 bases. V dropped 7 bases and J dropped 4; count of bases not matched to a gene: 13. This CDR3 is built from 18 residues. CDR3 nucleotide sequence: TGTGCCAGCAACGTACGGCGACTAGCGGGGGCAGGCACCGGGGAGCTGTTTTTT. Protein sequence: CASNVRRLAGAGTGELFF.

This clonotype was counted a single time. Here the CDR3 DNA reads TGTGCCAGCAGTGATGGTAGCGTAACTTCCTACGAGCAGTACTTC. As protein: CASSDGSVTSYEQYF. The V and J genes are TRBV2 and TRBJ2-7; TRBD2 might be the D (5 bases). Trimming stripped 3 bases from V and 1 base from J, with 13 bases between. The V gene's germline CDR1 is SNHLY and CDR2 FYNNEI. The CDR3 covers 15 residues.

This sequence joins TRBV11-2 and TRBJ2-5; D might be TRBD2 (5 bases). The CDR3 runs 16 residues. With 5 bases removed from V and 2 bases from J, the gap between germline ends came to 18 bases. The germline CDR1 and CDR2 sequences are SGHAT and FQNNGV. In DNA form, the CDR3 reads TGTGCCAGCAGCCAAGGCGAGGGTAAACCTCAAGAGACCCAGTACTTC. Translation gives CASSQGEGKPQETQYF.

The sample holds a few counts of this clonotype. The chain links TRBV3-1 to TRBJ2-7; no definite D call. The CDR3 is made up of 12 amino acids. Germline V gives CDR1 LGHDT, CDR2 YNNKEL (reference sequence). V dropped 1 base and J dropped 6 bases, with 7 bases sitting between them. The CDR3 loop is CASSQVVSEQYF. The CDR3 DNA is TGTGCCAGCAGCCAAGTGGTATCCGAGCAGTACTTC.

This clonotype was seen a handful of times. The chain recombines TRBV4-1 with TRBJ1-1; D may be TRBD1 (5 bases). The germline CDR1 and CDR2 sequences are MGHRA and YSYEKL. The V and J ends lost 4 bases and 4 bases respectively, with 19 bases between them. The CDR3 consists of 16 residues. CDR3: CASSPLPAQGITEAFF. The CDR3 coding sequence is TGCGCCAGCAGCCCCCTCCCGGCGCAGGGTATCACTGAAGCTTTCTTT.

This clonotype was counted between two and nine times. The chain is built from TRBV20-1 and TRBJ2-3; D is uncertain. This CDR3 is 16 amino acids long. V lost 0 bases to trimming and J lost 2 bases, with 15 bases between them. In germline, CDR1 is DFQATT, CDR2 SNEGSKA (reference sequence). The CDR3 DNA reads TGCAGTGCTAGAGATCTCAAGGGTACCATCACAGATACGCAGTATTTT. Protein product: CSARDLKGTITDTQYF.